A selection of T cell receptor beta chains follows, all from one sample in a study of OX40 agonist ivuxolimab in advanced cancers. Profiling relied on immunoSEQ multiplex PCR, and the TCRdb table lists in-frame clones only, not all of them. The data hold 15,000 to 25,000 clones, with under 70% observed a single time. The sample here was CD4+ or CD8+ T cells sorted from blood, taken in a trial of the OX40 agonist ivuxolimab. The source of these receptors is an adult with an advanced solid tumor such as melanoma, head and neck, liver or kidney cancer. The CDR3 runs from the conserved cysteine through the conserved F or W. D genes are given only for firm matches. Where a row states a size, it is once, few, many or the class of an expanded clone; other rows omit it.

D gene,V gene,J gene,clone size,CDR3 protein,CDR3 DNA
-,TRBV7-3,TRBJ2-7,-,CASSLETYEQYF,TGTGCCAGCAGCTTAGAAACCTACGAGCAGTACTTC
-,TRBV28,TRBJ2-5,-,CASSLVEYQETQYF,TGTGCCAGCAGTTTAGTTGAGTACCAAGAGACCCAGTACTTC
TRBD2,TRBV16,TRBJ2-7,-,CASSQAGDSYEQYF,TGTGCCAGCAGCCAAGCGGGGGACTCCTACGAGCAGTACTTC
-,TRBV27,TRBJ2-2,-,CASSLSGATGELFF,TGTGCCAGCAGTTTATCCGGGGCCACCGGGGAGCTGTTTTTT
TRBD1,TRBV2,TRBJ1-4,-,CASSETRQGEFF,TGTGCCAGCAGTGAGACCCGACAGGGAGAGTTTTTT
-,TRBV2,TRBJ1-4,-,CASSEGQGDEKLFF,TGTGCCAGCAGTGAAGGACAAGGGGATGAAAAACTGTTTTTT
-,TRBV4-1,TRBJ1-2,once,CASSQGPGDYGYTF,TGCGCCAGCAGCCAAGGTCCCGGGGACTATGGCTACACCTTC
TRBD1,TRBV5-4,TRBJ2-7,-,CASSLPGQADYEQYF,TGTGCCAGCAGCTTACCGGGACAGGCGGACTACGAGCAGTACTTC
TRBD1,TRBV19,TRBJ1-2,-,CASSLGQVYGYTF,TGTGCCAGTAGTCTGGGACAGGTCTATGGCTACACCTTC
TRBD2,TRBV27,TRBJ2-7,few,CASRWGGEQYF,TGTGCCAGCAGATGGGGGGGGGAGCAGTACTTC
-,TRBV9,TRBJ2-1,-,CASSVGYLNEQFF,TGTGCCAGCAGCGTGGGATATCTGAATGAGCAGTTCTTC